This TCR beta chain originates from a study of T cell repertoires in cytomegalovirus infection. Study details: Used in the study were CMV epitopes, some recently identified and HLA-C-restricted, others well-studied and HLA-B-restricted. From public TCR beta signatures came an indication of both CMV infection and matching HLA type.

CDR1 SGHDT and CDR2 YYEEEE come from the germline V gene. Trimming took 3 bases from V and 3 from J; bases not matched to a gene: 4. CDR3 length: 15 amino acids. To note about this clonotype: Its matching antigen is unknown.

MiXCR, applied by TCRdb to the reads, yields one record per CDR3 protein. Found here are 750,000 to 900,000 distinct CDR3 sequences, just under 30% of them singletons; the top ten hold around 13%. The V gene is TRBV5-6, the J gene TRBJ2-3; the match to TRBD1 covers 10 bases. This specimen was cultured CD8+ T cells from PBMCs, taken from culture after CMV antigen stimulation. This TCR was recovered from a human donor in good health (CMV status not recorded). Some clones in this sample may be carry-over from other donors' samples. The CDR3 DNA is TGTGCCAGCAGCTGGGGGACAGGGGCTACAGATACGCAGTATTTT. Translated, it gives CASSWGTGATDTQYF.